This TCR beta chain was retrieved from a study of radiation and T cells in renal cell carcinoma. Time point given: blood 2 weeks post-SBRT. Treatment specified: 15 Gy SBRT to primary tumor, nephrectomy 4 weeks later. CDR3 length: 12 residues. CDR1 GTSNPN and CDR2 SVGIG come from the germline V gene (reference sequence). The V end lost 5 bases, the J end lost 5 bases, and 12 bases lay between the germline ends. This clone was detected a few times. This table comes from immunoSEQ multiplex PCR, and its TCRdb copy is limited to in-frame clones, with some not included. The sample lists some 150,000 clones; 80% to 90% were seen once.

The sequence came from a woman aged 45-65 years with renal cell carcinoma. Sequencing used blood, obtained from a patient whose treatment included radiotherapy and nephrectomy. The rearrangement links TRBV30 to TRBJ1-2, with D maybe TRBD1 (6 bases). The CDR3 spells CAWLGQRYGYTF. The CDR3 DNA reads TGTGCCTGGCTAGGACAGCGGTATGGCTACACCTTC.